The 21 T cell receptor beta chains given below trace back to one sample, sequenced in a study of blood T cell repertoires in COVID-19. The repertoire was sequenced with immunoSEQ multiplex PCR; TCRdb's copy has only in-frame clones and lacks some. The profile shows around 65,000 clones, over 60% of them singletons. The sequenced material came from peripheral blood. The receptors come from a woman between 45 and 65 years old with active or convalescent COVID-19.

This clone occurred once. The chain has TRBV7-6 and TRBJ2-1, with 7 bases matching TRBD2. Per germline, CDR1 SGHVS and CDR2 FNYEAQ. The V segment lost 5 bases and the J segment 7 bases; nucleotides outside the gene matches: 11. The CDR3 length is 15 residues. CDR3 residues: CASSVSPGLLNEQFF. CDR3 DNA: TGTGCCAGCAGCGTGAGCCCGGGACTATTAAATGAGCAGTTCTTC.

V is TRBV6-5 and J is TRBJ1-4, with 9 bases that match TRBD1. Germline V gene lookup returns CDR1 MNHEY and CDR2 SVGAGI. The CDR3 is made up of 15 amino acids. V was pared by 2 bases and J by 5 bases, with 3 bases of the junction left unmatched. The DNA of the CDR3 is TGTGCCAGCAGTTACGGCGGGACAGGGAATGAAAAACTGTTTTTT. Translated, it gives CASSYGGTGNEKLFF.

Only a few counts were recorded for this clone. The V gene is TRBV7-9, the J gene TRBJ1-5, with a weak D call TRBD1 (5 bases). Germline V gene lookup returns CDR1 SEHNR and CDR2 FQNEAQ (reference sequence). The length of the CDR3 is 12 residues. V was pared by 7 bases and J by 5 bases, with 9 bases between. Here the CDR3 DNA reads TGTGCCAGCACCTGGGGGGATCAGCCCCAGCATTTT. It encodes CASTWGDQPQHF. The full variable domain, in which reference TRBV7-9 and TRBJ1-5 provide the parts outside the CDR3, is DTGVSQNPRHKITKRGQNVTFRCDPISEHNRLYWYRQTLGQGPEFLTYFQNEAQLEKSRLLSDRFSAERPKGSFSTLEIQRTEQGDSAMYLCASTWGDQPQHFGDGTRLSIL.

The chain has TRBV12-1 and TRBJ1-2; no check of the table's D call, TRBD1, against the DNA was made. TRBV12-1 represents a pseudogene. This CDR3 region has 13 residues. CDR3 region: CASSFEDSYGYTF. The CDR3 nucleotides are TGTGCCAGCAGCTTTGAGGACAGCTATGGCTACACCTTC.

This clone was recorded once. The chain couples TRBV30 to TRBJ1-3; D is possibly TRBD1 (6 bases). With 0 bases removed from V and 0 bases from J, the gap between germline ends came to 12 bases. This CDR3 has 16 residues. CDR1 and CDR2 from the germline V gene are GTSNPN and SVGIG (reference sequence). The CDR3 region has the DNA TGTGCCTGGAGTGTACAGGCAGGGGCCTCTGGAAACACCATATATTTT. This gives the protein CAWSVQAGASGNTIYF.

V usage is TRBV12-3 or TRBV12-4 and J usage is TRBJ1-2, with D unresolved. V dropped 1 base and J dropped 10 bases, with 7 bases sitting between them. This CDR3 spans 11 amino acids. Written as DNA, the CDR3 is TGTGCCAGCAGTTTAGGAGTCCTCTACACCTTC. Translation gives CASSLGVLYTF.

This clone was recorded once. The chain has TRBV5-1 and TRBJ2-3; 12 nucleotides agree with TRBD2. After removal of 4 bases from V and 1 base from J, the junction contained 4 bases not matched to a gene. CDR1 SGHRS and CDR2 YFSETQ come from the germline V gene. The CDR3 is made up of 16 amino acids. The CDR3: CASSHRLAGGTDTQYF. The CDR3 DNA reads TGCGCCAGCAGCCACCGACTAGCGGGGGGCACAGATACGCAGTATTTT.

This chain connects TRBV4-1 to TRBJ2-7; possibly TRBD2 for D (5 bases). Germline lookup yields CDR1 MGHRA and CDR2 YSYEKL. The CDR3 is 16 residues long. V lost 4 bases and J 0 bases, leaving 16 bases between the germline ends. The CDR3 is CASSPFHGGGSYEQYF. For the CDR3, the DNA is TGCGCCAGCAGCCCGTTCCATGGCGGAGGCTCCTACGAGCAGTACTTC.

The CDR3 spells CASSLGQGNEKLFF. The CDR3 bases are TGTGCCAGCAGCTTAGGGCAGGGAAATGAAAAACTGTTTTTT. This chain joins TRBV7-9 and TRBJ1-4; D may be TRBD1 (5 bases). The length of the CDR3 is 14 residues. V was cut by 1 base and J by 5 bases, with 8 bases left in between. The germline gives CDR1 SEHNR, CDR2 FQNEAQ (reference sequence).

The chain links TRBV6-2 or TRBV6-3 to TRBJ2-7; 7 bases line up with TRBD1. The germline V gene has CDR1 MNHEY and CDR2 SVGEGT. V lost 2 bases, J lost 5 bases, and 12 bases stayed unmatched. The CDR3 runs to 16 residues. CDR3: CASSYGTKTGSHEQYF. In DNA form, the CDR3 reads TGTGCCAGCAGTTACGGAACAAAGACAGGGTCCCACGAGCAGTACTTC.

V and J are TRBV7-9 and TRBJ1-1; TRBD1 matches 8 bases. The germline CDR1 and CDR2 sequences are SEHNR and FQNEAQ (reference sequence). The CDR3 loop spans 15 amino acids. The V and J ends lost 4 bases and 3 bases, in that order; junction bases with no gene match: 7. The CDR3 region is CASSSGQGGHTEAFF. The DNA of the CDR3 is TGTGCCAGCAGCTCCGGACAGGGAGGTCACACTGAAGCTTTCTTT. The variable domain in full, with the rest retrieved from reference TRBV7-9 and TRBJ1-1, is DTGVSQNPRHKITKRGQNVTFRCDPISEHNRLYWYRQTLGQGPEFLTYFQNEAQLEKSRLLSDRFSAERPKGSFSTLEIQRTEQGDSAMYLCASSSGQGGHTEAFFGQGTRLTVV.

This clone was detected once. This sequence joins TRBV3-1 (or the pseudogene TRBV3-2) and TRBJ2-2, with D unresolved. The V end was cut by 1 base, the J end by 13 bases, with 7 bases between. CDR1 and CDR2 from the germline V gene are LGHDT and YNNKEL (reference sequence). The CDR3 has 11 residues. CDR3 coding DNA: TGTGCCAGCAGCCAAGGGTCCGGGCTGTTTTTT. Protein: CASSQGSGLFF.

The chain couples TRBV5-1 to TRBJ1-1; possibly TRBD1 for D (6 bases). V lost 2 bases, J lost 1 base, and 9 bases lay in between. This CDR3 region has 14 residues. Per germline, CDR1 SGHRS and CDR2 YFSETQ. The CDR3 nucleotides are TGCGCCAGCAGCTTCAGGGGCCGGAACACTGAAGCTTTCTTT. Its protein is CASSFRGRNTEAFF.

As DNA, the CDR3 is TGTGCCACCAGTGATCGGGTTAATCAGCCCCAGCATTTT. Its protein is CATSDRVNQPQHF. The rearrangement links TRBV24-1 to TRBJ1-5; D ambiguous. Trimming stripped 3 bases from V and 4 bases from J, with 6 bases between. Germline V CDR1 and CDR2: KGHDR, SFDVKD. This CDR3 has 13 residues.

V is TRBV6-6 and J is TRBJ1-4; D not certain. CDR1 is MNHNY and CDR2 is SVGAGI in the germline V gene (reference sequence). The CDR3 is made up of 11 amino acids. Trimming left V 5 bases short and J 12 bases short, with 10 bases between. This CDR3 is CASSPDRELFF. The CDR3 DNA is TGTGCCAGCAGTCCTGATAGAGAACTGTTTTTT.

The V call is TRBV6-6, the J call TRBJ2-1; TRBD2 matches 12 bases. V shed 5 bases, J shed 6 bases, and the junction held 2 bases outside the gene matches. Germline assignment: CDR1 MNHNY and CDR2 SVGAGI (reference sequence). The CDR3 is 14 amino acids. CDR3 residues: CASSRLAGANEQFF. Here the CDR3 DNA reads TGTGCCAGCAGTCGACTAGCGGGAGCCAATGAGCAGTTCTTC.

This clone was recorded at least ten times. The chain is built from TRBV7-9 and TRBJ2-7; 12 bases agree with TRBD1. The ends lost 5 bases at V and 6 bases at J; junction bases unmatched: 5. The CDR3 length is 14 residues. Germline V gene sequence: CDR1 SEHNR, CDR2 FQNEAQ (reference sequence). CDR3: CASSESGQGAEQYF. CDR3 DNA: TGTGCCAGCAGCGAGTCGGGACAGGGGGCCGAGCAGTACTTC. Full variable domain (remainder filled in from reference TRBV7-9 and TRBJ2-7): DTGVSQNPRHKITKRGQNVTFRCDPISEHNRLYWYRQTLGQGPEFLTYFQNEAQLEKSRLLSDRFSAERPKGSFSTLEIQRTEQGDSAMYLCASSESGQGAEQYFGPGTRLTVT.

Only one count was recorded for this clone. The chain couples TRBV21-1 to TRBJ1-3; TRBD1, as called in the table, went unchecked against the DNA. TRBV21-1 is an annotated pseudogene. CDR3 length: 16 amino acids. The CDR3 sequence: CASSGQPGGTGNTIYF. Here the CDR3 DNA reads TGTGCCAGCAGCGGTCAACCAGGGGGAACTGGAAACACCATATATTTT.

The chain employs TRBV19 and TRBJ1-2, with TRBD1 identical over 7 bases. In germline, CDR1 is LNHDA, CDR2 SQIVND (reference sequence). The V and J ends lost 9 bases and 5 bases, in that order; junction bases with no gene match: 9. CDR3 length equals 13 residues. The CDR3 region is CASVEQGTYGYTF. CDR3 DNA: TGTGCCAGCGTGGAACAGGGGACTTATGGCTACACCTTC.

The table lists this clone with a few counts. V gene TRBV24-1 combines with J gene TRBJ1-2; 8 positions match TRBD1. Germline CDR1 KGHDR, CDR2 SFDVKD. V gave up 7 bases and J gave up 8 bases; unmatched junction bases: 8. The CDR3 sequence is 13 residues long. The CDR3 region is CATRTGEDRGYTF. As DNA, the CDR3 is TGTGCCACCAGGACAGGGGAGGATCGGGGCTACACCTTC.

This clone came up a few times. The chain uses TRBV6-5 and TRBJ1-1; D perhaps matches TRBD1 (6 bases). Germline loops: CDR1 MNHEY, CDR2 SVGAGI. The CDR3 covers 15 residues. V was clipped by 7 bases and J by 2 bases, with 17 bases between them. In DNA, the CDR3 is TGTGCCAGCATTGGGAAGACAGGACCTAACACTGAAGCTTTCTTT. It is translated as CASIGKTGPNTEAFF.